Each of the 11 T cell receptor beta chains below was sequenced from the same sample in a study of response to subunit inactivated influenza vaccine. TCRdb itself ran the RT-PCR reads through MiXCR, one entry per CDR3 protein. This sample has around 570,000 distinct CDR3 sequences, with 7.6% found just once. The sequenced sample was PBMCs from blood, obtained about 23 months after vaccination. Source of these receptors: a man aged 45-69 years who received an inactivated influenza vaccine.

This clonotype was found a few times. The genes are TRBV20-1 and TRBJ2-7; tentatively, D is TRBD1 (5 bases). The germline gives CDR1 DFQATT, CDR2 SNEGSKA (reference sequence). The V end was cut by 6 bases, the J end by 2 bases, with 14 bases between. The CDR3 runs 13 residues. The CDR3 nucleotides read TGCAGTGCAAGGGGAATCGGGCCCTACGAGCAGTACTTC. Translated: CSARGIGPYEQYF.

CDR3 in DNA: TGCAGTGCTTGGTCGGGGGGCAATGAGCAGTTCTTC. Translation: CSAWSGGNEQFF. The chain combines TRBV20-1 with TRBJ2-1, with 7 bases lining up with TRBD2. Germline-derived CDR1 and CDR2 are DFQATT and SNEGSKA (reference sequence). The CDR3 covers 12 residues. Trimming at V came to 5 bases and at J to 6 bases, leaving 4 bases not matched to a gene.

This clonotype was counted a few times. The rearrangement uses TRBV11-3 and TRBJ1-1; 11 bases map to TRBD1. From germline, CDR1 is SGHNT and CDR2 YENEEA. Trimming at V came to 1 base and at J to 0 bases, leaving 22 bases not matched to a gene. CDR3 length equals 23 residues. The CDR3 nucleotides read TGTGCCAGCAGCTTAGTTGGTTCGGTCGGACAGGGGGCGCGAGGGTGGATGAACACTGAAGCTTTCTTT. This translates into CASSLVGSVGQGARGWMNTEAFF.

This chain connects TRBV20-1 to TRBJ2-7; D may be TRBD2 (6 bases). CDR1 and CDR2 from the germline V gene are DFQATT and SNEGSKA (reference sequence). V was cut by 0 bases and J by 4 bases, with 10 bases left in between. The CDR3 runs to 13 residues. The CDR3 region is CSARDLAEYEQYF. The DNA of the CDR3 is TGCAGTGCTAGAGATTTAGCGGAGTACGAGCAGTACTTC.

This clonotype was detected ten times or more. This chain links TRBV5-1 with TRBJ2-7; TRBD1 aligns across 7 bases. Germline V lookup: CDR1 SGHRS, CDR2 YFSETQ. Unmatched junction bases numbered 4, after V lost 4 bases and J lost 3 bases. This CDR3 contains 13 residues. CDR3 DNA: TGCGCCAGCAGCAGAGGGACAGACTACGAGCAGTACTTC. Residues: CASSRGTDYEQYF.

This clonotype was recorded many times. The rearrangement uses TRBV5-1 and TRBJ1-5; maybe TRBD1 (5 bases). Trimming took off 4 bases at V and 4 bases at J, with 15 bases between the two ends. The V gene's germline CDR1 is SGHRS and CDR2 YFSETQ. The CDR3 has 15 residues. The CDR3, as DNA: TGCGCCAGCAGCCCCGATACCGGGACTAATCAGCCCCAGCATTTT. Amino acid sequence: CASSPDTGTNQPQHF.

This clonotype was observed a handful of times. The chain couples TRBV6-1 to TRBJ2-2; 15 nucleotides match TRBD2. The J segment lost 8 bases and the V segment lost 6 bases, leaving 10 bases of the junction unmatched. Germline CDR1 is MNHNS and CDR2 is SASEGT. This CDR3 has 17 residues. CDR3 in amino acids: CASSRDAGLAGGGELFF. As DNA, the CDR3 is TGTGCCAGCAGCAGGGATGCGGGACTAGCGGGAGGAGGGGAGCTGTTTTTT.

This clonotype was seen only a few times. The rearrangement uses TRBV10-3 and TRBJ2-1; 10 positions match TRBD2. The CDR3 has 14 residues. V gave up 6 bases and J gave up 9 bases; unmatched junction bases: 8. CDR1 is ENHRY, CDR2 SYGVKD, per germline. CDR3 protein: CAISVAGGRGEQFF. CDR3 in DNA: TGTGCCATCAGCGTAGCGGGGGGAAGAGGTGAGCAGTTCTTC.

This clonotype was detected ten times or more. The chain employs TRBV29-1 and TRBJ2-2; TRBD2 might be the D (5 bases). Germline CDR1 and CDR2: SQVTM and ANQGSEA. V lost 0 bases to trimming and J lost 5 bases, with 10 bases between them. This CDR3 spans 14 amino acids. In DNA form, the CDR3 reads TGCAGCGTTGAAGAATGGGAGAGGACCGGGGAGCTGTTTTTT. This translates into CSVEEWERTGELFF.

In its sample, this clonotype was seen many times. This sequence joins TRBV5-1 and TRBJ2-5; D is possibly TRBD1 or TRBD2 (7 bases each). The CDR3 sequence is 15 residues long. Germline loops: CDR1 SGHRS, CDR2 YFSETQ. Trimming left V 8 bases short and J 2 bases short, with 19 bases between. CDR3 DNA sequence: TGCGCCAGTACTTCGACAGGGAGGGAGCAAGAGACCCAGTACTTC. It yields the protein CASTSTGREQETQYF. The full variable domain, in which reference TRBV5-1 and TRBJ2-5 provide the parts outside the CDR3, is KAGVTQTPRYLIKTRGQQVTLSCSPISGHRSVSWYQQTPGQGLQFLFEYFSETQRNKGNFPGRFSGRQFSNSRSEMNVSTLELGDSALYLCASTSTGREQETQYFGPGTRLLVL.

This clonotype was picked up many times. The chain recombines TRBV29-1 with TRBJ2-2, with 8 bases matching TRBD1. CDR1 SQVTM and CDR2 ANQGSEA come from the germline V gene. Germline trimming cut 6 bases from V and 2 bases from J; bases unmatched to any gene: 2. CDR3 size: 13 residues. The CDR3 bases are TGCAGCGTCGACAGGGGCAACACCGGGGAGCTGTTTTTT. This translates into CSVDRGNTGELFF.